This T cell receptor beta chain stems from a study of blood T cell repertoires in COVID-19. The method was immunoSEQ multiplex PCR; TCRdb's version includes in-frame clones alone and lacks a portion of them. The data contain about 120,000 clones, 65% to 90% of them singletons. Germline assignment: CDR1 SGHTA and CDR2 FQGTGA. The junction had 3 bases not matched to a gene; V was cut back by 5 bases and J by 5 bases. The CDR3 is 13 residues long. The rearrangement joins TRBV7-3 to TRBJ2-5; 9 bases line up with TRBD2. The TCR sequence derives from a woman in her sixties with acute or convalescent COVID-19. Sequenced material: peripheral blood. The DNA for the CDR3 is TGTGCCAGCAGCCAAACTAGCGGGGAGACCCAGTACTTC. This codes for CASSQTSGETQYF.